The sequence of this TCR beta chain was determined in a study of cytomegalovirus exposure and HLA in healthy donors. Germline assignment: CDR1 MGHRA and CDR2 YSYEKL. The CDR3 has 15 amino acids. Trimming took off 1 base at V and 8 bases at J, with 18 bases between the two ends. Produced via immunoSEQ multiplex PCR; TCRdb's table is partial and in-frame only. The table records about 160,000 clones, about 85% of them present only once. The chain couples TRBV4-1 to TRBJ2-7, with D possibly TRBD2 on 6 matching bases. Sequencing was performed on PBMCs. The origin of this receptor is a man aged 25-40 years in good health and CMV-seropositive. The CDR3 region is CASSQVIGVGGKQYF. The CDR3 DNA is TGCGCCAGCAGCCAAGTGATCGGGGTTGGGGGGAAGCAGTACTTC.